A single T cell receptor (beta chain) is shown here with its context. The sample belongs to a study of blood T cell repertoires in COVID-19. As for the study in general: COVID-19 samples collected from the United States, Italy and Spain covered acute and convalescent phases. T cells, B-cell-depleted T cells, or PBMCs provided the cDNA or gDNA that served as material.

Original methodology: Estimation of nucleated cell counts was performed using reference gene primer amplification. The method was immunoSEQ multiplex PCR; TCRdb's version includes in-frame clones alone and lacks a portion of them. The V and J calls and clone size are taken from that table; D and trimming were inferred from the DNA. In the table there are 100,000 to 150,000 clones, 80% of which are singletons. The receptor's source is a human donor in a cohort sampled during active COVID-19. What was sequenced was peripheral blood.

The CDR3, as DNA: TGCGCCAGCAGTCCGACAGATAGCAATCAGCCCCAGCATTTT. Protein: CASSPTDSNQPQHF. The chain employs TRBV10-2 and TRBJ1-5; D may be TRBD1 (5 bases). V was cut by 5 bases and J by 0 bases, with 8 bases left in between. Germline loops: CDR1 WSHSY, CDR2 SAAADI. The CDR3 contains 14 residues.